This passage covers 25 T cell receptor beta chains from one sample sequenced in a study of CD8 T cells in Susac syndrome. With random hexamers, reverse transcription was performed on about 0.5 to 1 ug of RNA. TCRdb fed the immunoSEQ multiplex PCR reads into MiXCR, producing one record per CDR3 protein. Among about 150,000 distinct CDR3 sequences listed, 90% to 95% were seen once. The source material was CD4+ T cells from PBMCs. These receptor sequences come from a human donor with Susac syndrome.

In its sample, this clonotype was seen once. V and J are TRBV6-1 and TRBJ1-6; 8 positions agree with TRBD1. Trimming removed 4 bases from V and 13 bases from J; junction bases left unmatched: 18. Germline CDR1 and CDR2: MNHNS and SASEGT. There are 17 residues in the CDR3. CDR3 DNA sequence: TGTGCCAGCAGTGCCCGGGGTGTGGGGCAGGGGGCGCGGCCCCTCCACTTT. Translating gives CASSARGVGQGARPLHF.

The chain has TRBV7-9 and TRBJ2-6; D call uncertain. V lost 3 bases and J 12 bases, leaving 12 bases between the germline ends. The germline CDR1 and CDR2 sequences are SEHNR and FQNEAQ (reference sequence). This CDR3 region has 13 residues. The CDR3 DNA follows: TGTGCCAGCAGCTTCTCTGTGAAGGGCGTCCTGACTTTC. This gives the protein CASSFSVKGVLTF.

V gene TRBV12-3 or TRBV12-4 combines with J gene TRBJ1-2, with TRBD1 matching 7 bases. The V gene end was trimmed by 6 bases and the J gene end by 6 bases; junction bases not matched to a gene: 10. The CDR3 length is 14 residues. The CDR3 loop is CASSSTGDSNGYTF. In DNA form, the CDR3 reads TGTGCCAGCAGCTCCACAGGGGATTCCAATGGCTACACCTTC.

This chain links TRBV7-3 with TRBJ2-5; 7 bases line up with TRBD2. Germline V gene data show CDR1 as SGHTA and CDR2 as FQGTGA. Trimming at V came to 2 bases and at J to 3 bases, leaving 0 bases not matched to a gene. This CDR3 spans 13 amino acids. CDR3 sequence: CASSLLAEETQYF. CDR3 bases: TGTGCCAGCAGCTTACTAGCGGAAGAGACCCAGTACTTC. Filled out from reference TRBV7-3 and TRBJ2-5, the complete variable domain reads GAGVSQTPSNKVTEKGKYVELRCDPISGHTALYWYRQSLGQGPEFLIYFQGTGAADDSGLPNDRFFAVRPEGSVSTLKIQRTERGDSAVYLCASSLLAEETQYFGPGTRLLVL.

This chain connects TRBV7-9 to TRBJ2-2; D perhaps matches TRBD2 (5 bases). The V end was cut by 5 bases, the J end by 6 bases, with 19 bases between. Germline CDR1 reads SEHNR; CDR2 reads FQNEAQ (reference sequence). CDR3 length equals 16 residues. Here the CDR3 DNA reads TGTGCCAGCAGCCATGGACCGGACTTGGCCGCCGGGGAGCTGTTTTTT. Translating gives CASSHGPDLAAGELFF.

The sample holds one count of this clonotype. The rearrangement joins TRBV4-2 to TRBJ1-3; D call uncertain. The germline V gene has CDR1 LGHNA and CDR2 YNFKEQ. This CDR3 is built from 14 residues. Trimming took off 2 bases at V and 0 bases at J, with 5 bases between the two ends. The CDR3 reads CASSQSHSGNTIYF. DNA for the CDR3: TGTGCCAGCAGCCAATCCCACTCTGGAAACACCATATATTTT.

The J gene is TRBJ2-1, the V gene TRBV12-3 or TRBV12-4, with a weak D call TRBD2 (5 bases). Trimming pared 6 bases from V and 2 bases from J, leaving 23 bases between. This CDR3 comprises 18 residues. CDR3 DNA: TGTGCCAGCAGATCCTACGTCCTGGGAGCCCCGGCCTACAATGAGCAGTTCTTC. It codes for CASRSYVLGAPAYNEQFF.

V is TRBV25-1 and J is TRBJ2-7; D uncertain. Trimming left V 1 base short and J 3 bases short, with 13 bases between. The length of the CDR3 is 15 residues. Germline V gene sequence: CDR1 MGHDK, CDR2 SYGVNS. CDR3 residues: CASSESFSDVYEQYF. The CDR3 nucleotides read TGTGCCAGCAGTGAATCTTTTAGTGACGTCTACGAGCAGTACTTC.

This chain links TRBV20-1 with TRBJ2-3, with a weak D call TRBD2 (6 bases). The germline CDR1 and CDR2 sequences are DFQATT and SNEGSKA (reference sequence). This CDR3 is 13 amino acids long. Trimming stripped 6 bases from V and 5 bases from J, with 15 bases between. CDR3 DNA: TGCAGTGCGAGCCTAGTCGGGGGAGATACGCAGTATTTT. Encoded protein: CSASLVGGDTQYF.

The rearrangement joins TRBV5-4 to TRBJ2-2; D possibly corresponds to TRBD2 (6 bases). Between the trimmed V and J ends, which lost 4 bases and 4 bases, there was a span of 14 bases. The germline V gene encodes CDR1 SGHNT and CDR2 YYREEE (reference sequence). The CDR3 runs to 15 residues. This CDR3 reads CASSVADTATGELFF. As DNA, the CDR3 is TGTGCCAGCAGCGTAGCGGATACAGCCACCGGGGAGCTGTTTTTT.

The V and J genes are TRBV7-8 and TRBJ2-7, with D uncertain. The CDR3 spans 14 residues. V lost 5 bases to trimming and J lost 3 bases, with 14 bases between them. CDR1 is SGHVS, CDR2 FQNEAQ, per germline. CDR3 region: CASSQMTTSYEQYF. For the CDR3, the DNA is TGTGCCAGCAGCCAGATGACCACCAGCTACGAGCAGTACTTC.

This rearrangement joins TRBV20-1 to TRBJ1-1; 12 bases map to TRBD1. The CDR3 is made up of 15 amino acids. Trimming cost V 3 bases and J 5 bases; bases outside gene matches: 7. Germline V gives CDR1 DFQATT, CDR2 SNEGSKA (reference sequence). CDR3 sequence: CSASGTGGALTEAFF. The CDR3 DNA sequence: TGCAGTGCTAGCGGGACAGGGGGCGCGTTGACTGAAGCTTTCTTT.

The chain links TRBV12-3 or TRBV12-4 to TRBJ2-3, with 7 bases aligning to TRBD2. The J segment lost 3 bases and the V segment lost 6 bases, leaving 9 bases of the junction unmatched. The CDR3 spans 15 residues. CDR3 sequence (DNA): TGTGCCAGCAGCCACATTGTGGGGGGGACAGATACGCAGTATTTT. Its translation is CASSHIVGGTDTQYF.

The chain joins TRBV20-1 to TRBJ2-3, with no clear D. Trimming cost V 4 bases and J 2 bases, with 13 bases left between them. CDR3 size: 14 residues. Germline CDR1 and CDR2: DFQATT and SNEGSKA (reference sequence). CDR3 amino acids: CSAITAKATDTQYF. In DNA form, the CDR3 reads TGCAGTGCTATAACAGCCAAGGCCACAGATACGCAGTATTTT.

CDR3 sequence: CSAPAGVRDTQYF. The CDR3 coding sequence is TGCAGTGCCCCGGCGGGGGTCCGGGATACGCAGTATTTT. J is TRBJ2-3 and V is TRBV20-1; 7 bases match TRBD2. In germline, CDR1 is DFQATT, CDR2 SNEGSKA (reference sequence). This CDR3 is built from 13 residues. With V trimmed by 6 bases and J by 6 bases, 9 bases remained unmatched.

V usage is TRBV20-1 and J usage is TRBJ1-4, with a possible D match to TRBD1 (6 bases). The germline V and J ends were trimmed by 4 bases and 4 bases, with 10 bases remaining between them. Per the germline V gene, CDR1 is DFQATT and CDR2 is SNEGSKA (reference sequence). This CDR3 is 13 amino acids long. The CDR3 region is CSAIGQNNEKLFF. CDR3 nucleotide sequence: TGCAGTGCTATTGGACAGAATAATGAAAAACTGTTTTTT.

This chain connects TRBV3-1 to TRBJ2-7; D gene uncertain. Trimming shortened V by 0 bases and J by 6 bases, and 9 bases separated the two germline ends. This CDR3 is 13 amino acids long. From germline, CDR1 is LGHDT and CDR2 YNNKEL (reference sequence). The CDR3 protein is CASSQEGRREQYF. The DNA for the CDR3 is TGTGCCAGCAGCCAAGAGGGCCGTCGCGAGCAGTACTTC.

This chain links TRBV4-2 with TRBJ2-1; TRBD1 or TRBD2 may be the D gene (5 bases each). This CDR3 contains 11 residues. Germline-derived CDR1 and CDR2 are LGHNA and YNFKEQ. The germline V and J ends were trimmed by 6 bases and 7 bases, with 7 bases remaining between them. The CDR3 DNA follows: TGTGCCAGCAGGGGGGAGAATGAGCAGTTCTTC. Translation: CASRGENEQFF.

The rearrangement uses TRBV20-1 and TRBJ1-6; TRBD1 is a possible D gene (5 bases). The V gene's germline CDR1 is DFQATT and CDR2 SNEGSKA (reference sequence). The CDR3 runs 13 residues. Between the trimmed V and J ends, which lost 5 bases and 9 bases, there was a span of 14 bases. The CDR3 reads CSASGTGPSPLHF. Here the CDR3 DNA reads TGCAGTGCTTCCGGGACTGGGCCTTCACCCCTCCACTTT.

This clonotype was seen only once. The chain recombines TRBV20-1 with TRBJ2-7, with 8 bases lining up with TRBD1. The CDR3 consists of 13 residues. Looked up from germline, CDR1 is DFQATT and CDR2 is SNEGSKA (reference sequence). J lost 2 bases, V lost 6 bases, and 6 bases had no gene match. The DNA of the CDR3 is TGCAGTGCCTTCTCACAGGGGGCCTACGAGCAGTACTTC. Translation gives CSAFSQGAYEQYF.

V is TRBV9 and J is TRBJ2-2; D is uncertain. The CDR3 consists of 15 residues. Germline lookup yields CDR1 SGDLS and CDR2 YYNGEE. V was cut by 0 bases and J by 4 bases, with 10 bases left in between. CDR3 DNA sequence: TGTGCCAGCAGCGTAGACCCGAGCAGCACCGGGGAGCTGTTTTTT. Amino acid sequence: CASSVDPSSTGELFF.

V is TRBV12-3 or TRBV12-4 and J is TRBJ2-5, with 7 bases aligning to TRBD1. The CDR3 sequence is 15 residues long. Unmatched junction bases numbered 16, after V lost 6 bases and J lost 9 bases. CDR3 amino acids: CASSPLGQVQDPQYF. The DNA for the CDR3 is TGTGCCAGCAGCCCCCTCGGACAGGTTCAAGATCCCCAGTACTTC.

V is TRBV24-1 and J is TRBJ2-1; 8 bases line up with TRBD1. Germline CDR1 and CDR2: KGHDR and SFDVKD. Unmatched junction bases numbered 8, after V lost 4 bases and J lost 10 bases. The CDR3 spans 14 residues. The CDR3: CATSDRGQGREQFF. The CDR3 DNA is TGTGCCACCAGTGACAGAGGACAGGGCCGGGAGCAGTTCTTC.

The chain has TRBV11-2 and TRBJ2-5; either TRBD1 or TRBD2 may fit D (6 bases each). V shed 8 bases and J shed 4 bases, with 11 bases lying between them. Germline assignment: CDR1 SGHAT and CDR2 FQNNGV. CDR3 length: 12 amino acids. CDR3 in amino acids: CASSGGGETQYF. DNA for the CDR3: TGTGCCAGCTCCGGAGGGGGAGAGACCCAGTACTTC.

The chain joins TRBV20-1 to TRBJ1-1; D gene uncertain. The CDR3 is 12 amino acids. Trimming took off 5 bases at V and 1 base at J, with 8 bases between the two ends. The germline V gene encodes CDR1 DFQATT and CDR2 SNEGSKA (reference sequence). Written as DNA, the CDR3 is TGCAGTGCTGGACGGTCGAACACTGAAGCTTTCTTT. Residues: CSAGRSNTEAFF.